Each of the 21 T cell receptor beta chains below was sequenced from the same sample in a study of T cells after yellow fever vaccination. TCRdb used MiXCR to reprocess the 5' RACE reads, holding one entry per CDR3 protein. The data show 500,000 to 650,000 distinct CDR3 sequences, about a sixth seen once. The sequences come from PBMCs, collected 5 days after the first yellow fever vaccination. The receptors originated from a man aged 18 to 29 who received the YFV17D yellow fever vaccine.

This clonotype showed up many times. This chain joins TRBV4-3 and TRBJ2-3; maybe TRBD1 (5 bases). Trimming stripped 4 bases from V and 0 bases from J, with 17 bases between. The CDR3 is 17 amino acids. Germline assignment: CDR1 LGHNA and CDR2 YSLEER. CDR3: CASSRGPIQTSTDTQYF. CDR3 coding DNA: TGCGCCAGCAGCCGGGGCCCGATACAAACTAGCACAGATACGCAGTATTTT.

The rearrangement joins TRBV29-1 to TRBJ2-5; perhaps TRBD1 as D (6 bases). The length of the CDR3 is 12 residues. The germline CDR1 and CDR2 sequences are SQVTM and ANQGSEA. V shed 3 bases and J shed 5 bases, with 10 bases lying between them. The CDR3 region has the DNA TGCAGCGTTGAGCAGGGGTTGGAGACCCAGTACTTC. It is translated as CSVEQGLETQYF.

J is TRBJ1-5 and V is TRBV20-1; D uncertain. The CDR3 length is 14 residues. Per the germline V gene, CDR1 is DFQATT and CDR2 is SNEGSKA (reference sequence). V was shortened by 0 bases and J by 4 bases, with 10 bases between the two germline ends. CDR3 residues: CSARDRGSNQPQHF. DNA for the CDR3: TGCAGTGCTAGAGATCGAGGCAGTAATCAGCCCCAGCATTTT.

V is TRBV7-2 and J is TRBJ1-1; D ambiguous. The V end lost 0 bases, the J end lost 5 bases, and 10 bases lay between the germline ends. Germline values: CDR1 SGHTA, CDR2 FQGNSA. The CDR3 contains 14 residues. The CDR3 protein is CASSLAVGRTEAFF. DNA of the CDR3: TGTGCCAGCAGCTTAGCTGTAGGACGGACTGAAGCTTTCTTT.

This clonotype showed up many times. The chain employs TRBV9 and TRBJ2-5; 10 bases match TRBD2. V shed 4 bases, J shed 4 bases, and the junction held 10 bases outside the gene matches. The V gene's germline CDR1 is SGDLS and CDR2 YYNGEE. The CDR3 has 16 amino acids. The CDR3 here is CASSPYSGGPGETQYF. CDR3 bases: TGTGCCAGCAGCCCCTATAGCGGGGGGCCAGGAGAGACCCAGTACTTC.

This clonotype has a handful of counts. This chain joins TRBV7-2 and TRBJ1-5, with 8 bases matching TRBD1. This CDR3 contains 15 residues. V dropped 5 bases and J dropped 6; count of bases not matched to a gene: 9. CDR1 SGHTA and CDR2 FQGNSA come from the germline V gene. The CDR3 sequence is CASSRRTGTGQPQHF. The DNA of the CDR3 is TGTGCCAGCAGCCGCCGGACAGGGACGGGTCAGCCCCAGCATTTT.

The CDR3 protein is CASTHERPSPYSPLHF. The DNA for the CDR3 is TGTGCCAGCACACATGAGAGACCTTCTCCTTATTCACCCCTCCACTTT. This chain connects TRBV7-9 to TRBJ1-6; no definite D call. Looked up from germline, CDR1 is SEHNR and CDR2 is FQNEAQ (reference sequence). V was pared by 7 bases and J by 8 bases, with 21 bases between. This CDR3 region has 16 residues.

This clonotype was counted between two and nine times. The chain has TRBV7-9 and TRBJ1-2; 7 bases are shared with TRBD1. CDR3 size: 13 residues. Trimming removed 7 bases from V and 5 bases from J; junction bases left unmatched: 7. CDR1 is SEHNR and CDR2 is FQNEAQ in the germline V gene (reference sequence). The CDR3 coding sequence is TGTGCCAGCACCCTAGACAGGGCTTATGGCTACACCTTC. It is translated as CASTLDRAYGYTF.

The CDR3 region is CASSFYSNYGYTF. The CDR3 DNA sequence: TGTGCCAGCAGCTTTTACAGTAACTATGGCTACACCTTC. The rearrangement joins TRBV11-2 to TRBJ1-2; D is unresolved. Between the trimmed V and J ends, which lost 3 bases and 1 base, there was a span of 6 bases. CDR3 length: 13 residues. Germline CDR1 SGHAT, CDR2 FQNNGV.

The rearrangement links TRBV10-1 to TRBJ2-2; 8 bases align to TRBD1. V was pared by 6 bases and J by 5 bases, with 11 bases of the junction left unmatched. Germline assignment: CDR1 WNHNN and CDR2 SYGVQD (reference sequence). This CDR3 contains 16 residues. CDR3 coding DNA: TGCGCCAGCAGCCCAGGCGGACAGGGTAGAACCGGGGAGCTGTTTTTT. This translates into CASSPGGQGRTGELFF.

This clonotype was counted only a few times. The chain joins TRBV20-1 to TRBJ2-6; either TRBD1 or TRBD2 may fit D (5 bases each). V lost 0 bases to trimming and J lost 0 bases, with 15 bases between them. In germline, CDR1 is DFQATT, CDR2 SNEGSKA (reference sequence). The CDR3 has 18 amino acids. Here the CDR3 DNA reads TGCAGTGCTAGAGAGTACCCGGGACCCCGCTCTGGGGCCAACGTCCTGACTTTC. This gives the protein CSAREYPGPRSGANVLTF.

The CDR3 nucleotides are TGTGCCAGCAGCTCAGCACAGATCCAACGGGCTGAAGCTTTCTTT. Translated: CASSSAQIQRAEAFF. The chain links TRBV7-6 to TRBJ1-1; no firm D call. The germline V gene has CDR1 SGHVS and CDR2 FNYEAQ. V was cut by 4 bases and J by 6 bases, with 18 bases left in between. The CDR3 covers 15 residues.

The DNA for the CDR3 is TGTGCCAGCACCACGGGGGGGCCAGATACGCAGTATTTT. It encodes CASTTGGPDTQYF. This chain uses TRBV12-3 or TRBV12-4 with TRBJ2-3, with 8 bases identical to TRBD2. This CDR3 spans 13 amino acids. V gave up 7 bases and J gave up 4 bases; unmatched junction bases: 4.

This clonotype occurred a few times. CDR3 residues: CASRGQVSQPQHF. CDR3 sequence (DNA): TGTGCCAGCAGGGGACAGGTGAGTCAGCCCCAGCATTTT. The chain carries TRBV6-1 and TRBJ1-5, with 8 bases lining up with TRBD1. The length of the CDR3 is 13 residues. Trimming at V came to 6 bases and at J to 6 bases, leaving 4 bases not matched to a gene. Germline V gene lookup returns CDR1 MNHNS and CDR2 SASEGT.

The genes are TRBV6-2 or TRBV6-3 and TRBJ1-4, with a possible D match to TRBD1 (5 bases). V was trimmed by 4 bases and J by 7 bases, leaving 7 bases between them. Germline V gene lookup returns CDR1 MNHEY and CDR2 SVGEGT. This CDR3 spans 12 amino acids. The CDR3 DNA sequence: TGTGCCAGCAGTTGGAGGGGTGAAAAACTGTTTTTT. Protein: CASSWRGEKLFF.

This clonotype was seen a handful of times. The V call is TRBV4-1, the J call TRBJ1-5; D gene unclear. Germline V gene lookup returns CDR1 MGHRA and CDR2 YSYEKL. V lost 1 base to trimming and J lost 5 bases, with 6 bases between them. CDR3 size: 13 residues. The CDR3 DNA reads TGCGCCAGCAGCCAAGCTCTTGATCAGCCCCAGCATTTT. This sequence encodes CASSQALDQPQHF.

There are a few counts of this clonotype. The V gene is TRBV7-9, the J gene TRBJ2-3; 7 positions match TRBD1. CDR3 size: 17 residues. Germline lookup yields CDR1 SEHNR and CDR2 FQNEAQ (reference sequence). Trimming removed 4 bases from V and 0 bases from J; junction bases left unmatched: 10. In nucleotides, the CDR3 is TGTGCCAGCAGCTCTCCCCGGGACAGCTCTAGCACAGATACGCAGTATTTT. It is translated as CASSSPRDSSSTDTQYF.

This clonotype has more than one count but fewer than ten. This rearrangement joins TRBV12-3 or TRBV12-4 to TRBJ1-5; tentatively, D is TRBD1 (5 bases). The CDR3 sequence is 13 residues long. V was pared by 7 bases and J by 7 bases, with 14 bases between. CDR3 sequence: CASTPGHGQPQHF. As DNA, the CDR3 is TGTGCCAGCACCCCAGGGCATGGGCAGCCCCAGCATTTT.

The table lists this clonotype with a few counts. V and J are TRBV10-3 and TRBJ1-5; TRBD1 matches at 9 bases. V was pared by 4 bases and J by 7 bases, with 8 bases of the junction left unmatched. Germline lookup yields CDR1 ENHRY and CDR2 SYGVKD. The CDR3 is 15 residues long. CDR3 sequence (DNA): TGTGCCATCAGTGCTCGACAGGGGGTTGGCCAGCCCCAGCATTTT. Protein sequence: CAISARQGVGQPQHF.

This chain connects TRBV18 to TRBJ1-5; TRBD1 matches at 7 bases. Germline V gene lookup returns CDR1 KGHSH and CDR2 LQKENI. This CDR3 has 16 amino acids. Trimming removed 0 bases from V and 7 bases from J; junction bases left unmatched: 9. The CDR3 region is CASSPPGGAGKQPQHF. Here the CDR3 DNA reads TGTGCCAGCTCACCACCAGGGGGCGCGGGAAAACAGCCCCAGCATTTT.

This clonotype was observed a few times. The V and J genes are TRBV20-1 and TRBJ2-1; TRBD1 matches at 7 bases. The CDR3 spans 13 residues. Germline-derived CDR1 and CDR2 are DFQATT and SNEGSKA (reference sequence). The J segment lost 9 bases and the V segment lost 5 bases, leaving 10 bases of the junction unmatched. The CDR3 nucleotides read TGCAGTGCTGGCCGGAACTCAGGGGGTGAGCAGTTCTTC. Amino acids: CSAGRNSGGEQFF.